Listed below are T cell receptor beta chains from one sample, sequenced in a study of blood T cell repertoires in COVID-19. Sequenced by immunoSEQ multiplex PCR; TCRdb stores in-frame clones only, minus some. This table has about 210,000 clones, 87% appearing once. Sequenced sample: PBMCs or T cells enriched from blood (not recorded which). The receptor set was obtained from a man aged 18 to 29 with acute COVID-19. Each CDR3 is given with its conserved first and last residue. The order of the fields is V gene, J gene, CDR3 length, clone size, D gene, CDR3 DNA, CDR3 protein. A D gene is named only where the DNA matches it firmly. The size of a clone is reported for some rows only, either as once, few or many, or as a class for expanded clones.

v_call: TRBV4-1
j_call: TRBJ1-1
cdr3_length: 16
clone_size: NA
d_call: TRBD1
cdr3_nt: TGCGCCAGCAGCCAAGTCACAGGGGGGATGAACACTGAAGCTTTCTTT
cdr3_aa: CASSQVTGGMNTEAFF

v_call: TRBV30
j_call: TRBJ1-5
cdr3_length: 16
clone_size: few
d_call: NA
cdr3_nt: TGTGCCTGGAGCTATACAGGGCTCCTAGGCAATCAGCCCCAGCATTTT
cdr3_aa: CAWSYTGLLGNQPQHF

v_call: TRBV24-1
j_call: TRBJ2-5
cdr3_length: 17
clone_size: NA
d_call: TRBD1
cdr3_nt: TGTGCCACCAGTGATTTTCCGGGACAGGGGGCCCAAGAGACCCAGTACTTC
cdr3_aa: CATSDFPGQGAQETQYF

v_call: TRBV5-1
j_call: TRBJ1-1
cdr3_length: 14
clone_size: NA
d_call: NA
cdr3_nt: TGCGCCAGCAGCATCACCGGGGGGGCCACTGAAGCTTTCTTT
cdr3_aa: CASSITGGATEAFF

v_call: TRBV29-1
j_call: TRBJ2-7
cdr3_length: 13
clone_size: NA
d_call: NA
cdr3_nt: TGCAGCGTTGAAAGTGGAGGCCCCTACGAGCAGTACTTC
cdr3_aa: CSVESGGPYEQYF

v_call: TRBV11-2
j_call: TRBJ1-2
cdr3_length: 12
clone_size: NA
d_call: TRBD1
cdr3_nt: TGTGCCAGCAGCCTGGACAGGGCTAGGTACACCTTC
cdr3_aa: CASSLDRARYTF

v_call: TRBV28
j_call: TRBJ1-4
cdr3_length: 15
clone_size: few
d_call: NA
cdr3_nt: TGTGCCAGCAGTTTGGGGGGGCGGACTAATGAAAAACTGTTTTTT
cdr3_aa: CASSLGGRTNEKLFF

v_call: TRBV19
j_call: TRBJ1-2
cdr3_length: 14
clone_size: NA
d_call: TRBD1
cdr3_nt: TGTGCCAGTAGATCTGGGACAGGGACCTATGGCTACACCTTC
cdr3_aa: CASRSGTGTYGYTF

v_call: TRBV30
j_call: TRBJ1-4
cdr3_length: 16
clone_size: NA
d_call: NA
cdr3_nt: TGTGCCTGGAGAATGAGCGGGGCACCTCATAATGAAAAACTGTTTTTT
cdr3_aa: CAWRMSGAPHNEKLFF

v_call: TRBV12-3/TRBV12-4
j_call: TRBJ1-2
cdr3_length: 13
clone_size: NA
d_call: TRBD1
cdr3_nt: TGTGCCAGCGCGACCGGGACAGAGTATGGCTACACCTTC
cdr3_aa: CASATGTEYGYTF

v_call: TRBV19
j_call: TRBJ2-1
cdr3_length: 20
clone_size: NA
d_call: TRBD2
cdr3_nt: TGTGCCAGTAGTATAGCCCATTCCCCCGGACTAGCGGACTCCTACAATGAGCAGTTCTTC
cdr3_aa: CASSIAHSPGLADSYNEQFF